The next 16 T cell receptor beta chains were all read from a single sample in a study of CD8 T cells in Susac syndrome. Reverse transcription of about 0.45 to 1 ug RNA was carried out with random hexamers. A single record per CDR3 protein comes from TCRdb applying MiXCR to the immunoSEQ multiplex PCR reads. The table records under 200,000 distinct CDR3 sequences, approximately 96% of them present only once. The sequenced material came from CD4+ T cells from PBMCs. Every receptor here comes from a human donor in good health.

V usage is TRBV4-3 and J usage is TRBJ1-2; tentative D call: TRBD1 (6 bases). CDR1 and CDR2 (germline): LGHNA, YSLEER. V was pared by 4 bases and J by 6 bases, with 24 bases between. The CDR3 contains 17 residues. In DNA form, the CDR3 reads TGCGCCAGCAGCCCGACCCATAGCGGGGGGGGCAGGAATGGCTACACCTTC. Residues: CASSPTHSGGGRNGYTF.

The chain combines TRBV20-1 with TRBJ1-1; D is perhaps TRBD1 (5 bases). Between the trimmed V and J ends, which lost 3 bases and 14 bases, there was a span of 13 bases. The germline V gene encodes CDR1 DFQATT and CDR2 SNEGSKA (reference sequence). The CDR3 has 10 amino acids. The CDR3 protein is CSARRGTYFF. CDR3 sequence (DNA): TGCAGTGCTAGGCGTGGGACTTACTTCTTT.

V gene TRBV3-1 combines with J gene TRBJ2-5; D not resolved. Germline V gene data show CDR1 as LGHDT and CDR2 as YNNKEL (reference sequence). CDR3 length: 12 amino acids. The V gene lost 2 bases and the J gene lost 1 base, with 2 bases spanning the gap. CDR3 DNA sequence: TGTGCCAGCAGCCAAATCCAAGAGACCCAGTACTTC. Protein: CASSQIQETQYF.

The V gene is TRBV27, the J gene TRBJ2-7, with D perhaps TRBD1 or TRBD2 (5 bases each). Deletions cut 7 bases from V and 11 bases from J, with 21 bases between. Germline CDR1 is MNHEY and CDR2 is SMNVEV (reference sequence). This CDR3 contains 13 residues. CDR3 coding DNA: TGTGCCAGCAAGGAGAGGGGCGGCTTTAGGGAGTACTTC. Its protein is CASKERGGFREYF.

This chain connects TRBV28 to TRBJ2-7; 9 nucleotides line up with TRBD1. The junction had 10 bases not matched to a gene; V was cut back by 5 bases and J by 5 bases. The CDR3 covers 15 residues. In germline, CDR1 is MDHEN, CDR2 SYDVKM. CDR3 bases: TGTGCCAGCAGTGCTCCCGGGACAGGGTACCACGAGCAGTACTTC. This sequence encodes CASSAPGTGYHEQYF.

The chain carries TRBV6-6 and TRBJ1-2, with TRBD1 matching over 8 bases. The CDR3 sequence is 15 residues long. The V gene end was trimmed by 0 bases and the J gene end by 7 bases; junction bases not matched to a gene: 7. Germline V CDR1 and CDR2: MNHNY, SVGAGI (reference sequence). The CDR3 bases are TGTGCCAGCAGTTACTCCGGGACAGGCGGTAGTGGCTACACCTTC. Residues: CASSYSGTGGSGYTF.

The rearrangement uses TRBV7-8 and TRBJ2-5; 13 nucleotides line up with TRBD2. The germline V gene has CDR1 SGHVS and CDR2 FQNEAQ. The V segment lost 5 bases and the J segment 5 bases; nucleotides outside the gene matches: 8. The CDR3 is made up of 16 amino acids. The CDR3 sequence is CASSTKGLAGTETQYF. The CDR3 region has the DNA TGTGCCAGCAGCACTAAGGGACTAGCGGGGACCGAGACCCAGTACTTC.

V is TRBV7-8 and J is TRBJ2-2; TRBD1 or TRBD2 may be the D gene (5 bases each). The V gene's germline CDR1 is SGHVS and CDR2 FQNEAQ. The CDR3 length is 12 residues. The V gene lost 5 bases and the J gene lost 5 bases, with 6 bases spanning the gap. The CDR3 DNA is TGTGCCAGCAGCGAGGGGACCGGGGAGCTGTTTTTT. Protein product: CASSEGTGELFF.

V gene TRBV12-3 or TRBV12-4 combines with J gene TRBJ2-4; 15 nucleotides line up with TRBD2. The CDR3 sequence is 15 residues long. After removal of 5 bases from V and 6 bases from J, the junction contained 2 bases not matched to a gene. The CDR3 loop reads CASSGLAGGVNIQYF. The DNA of the CDR3 is TGTGCCAGCAGTGGACTAGCGGGGGGGGTAAACATTCAGTACTTC.

The V call is TRBV20-1, the J call TRBJ2-3; D tentatively reads TRBD1 or TRBD2 (6 bases each). CDR3 length equals 16 residues. Trimming removed 3 bases from V and 0 bases from J, with 16 bases in between. Germline loops: CDR1 DFQATT, CDR2 SNEGSKA (reference sequence). The DNA of the CDR3 is TGCAGTGCTAGCACGTACCGGGGGCGAAGCACAGATACGCAGTATTTT. Amino acid sequence: CSASTYRGRSTDTQYF.

The CDR3 DNA follows: TGCAGCCCCTCGGGAGGGACTAACTATGGCTACACCTTC. Amino acid sequence: CSPSGGTNYGYTF. The chain employs TRBV20-1 and TRBJ1-2; D gene unclear. Per germline, CDR1 DFQATT and CDR2 SNEGSKA (reference sequence). The CDR3 has 13 residues.

The chain joins TRBV10-3 to TRBJ1-4; a possible D gene is TRBD1 (6 bases). Germline CDR1 and CDR2: ENHRY and SYGVKD. Trimming stripped 0 bases from V and 2 bases from J, with 10 bases between. The CDR3 has 16 residues. The DNA of the CDR3 is TGTGCCATCAGTGAGTCGAGGGGGGTTACTAATGAAAAACTGTTTTTT. Amino acids: CAISESRGVTNEKLFF.

The chain couples TRBV4-3 to TRBJ1-2; D remains ambiguous. The CDR3 spans 13 residues. The ends were cut back, 2 bases at V and 0 bases at J, with 4 bases in the middle. The germline V gene has CDR1 LGHNA and CDR2 YSLEER. The CDR3 DNA sequence: TGCGCCAGCAGCCAACCCCCTAACTATGGCTACACCTTC. This codes for CASSQPPNYGYTF.

The gene calls are TRBV15 and TRBJ2-3; 9 bases fit TRBD2. V lost 0 bases to trimming and J lost 0 bases; unmatched junction nucleotides: 4. The CDR3 runs 17 residues. Germline CDR1 reads LNHNV; CDR2 reads YYDKDF (reference sequence). The CDR3, as DNA: TGTGCCACCAGCAGAGATAGCGCGGGGGGGAGCACAGATACGCAGTATTTT. Its translation is CATSRDSAGGSTDTQYF.

V and J are TRBV6-1 and TRBJ1-1, with a possible D match to TRBD1 (6 bases). Looked up from germline, CDR1 is MNHNS and CDR2 is SASEGT. This CDR3 is 16 amino acids long. The V gene lost 6 bases and the J gene lost 0 bases, with 17 bases spanning the gap. This CDR3 reads CASRPNRVFMNTEAFF. The CDR3 bases are TGTGCCAGCAGGCCAAACAGGGTCTTCATGAACACTGAAGCTTTCTTT.

This clonotype occurred once. This chain links TRBV7-2 with TRBJ2-1, with TRBD2 matching 8 bases. This CDR3 is built from 17 residues. V lost 2 bases, J lost 2 bases, and 8 bases stayed unmatched. Germline V CDR1 and CDR2: SGHTA, FQGNSA. CDR3 protein: CASSLRSVGGAYNEQFF. CDR3 nucleotides: TGTGCCAGCAGCTTACGTTCGGTCGGGGGGGCCTACAATGAGCAGTTCTTC.